These T cell receptor beta chains were read from a single sample in a study of CD8+CD57+ T cells in acquired aplastic anemia. MiXCR was run by TCRdb on the reads, yielding one entry per CDR3 protein. The sample lists 170,000 or so distinct CDR3 sequences; around 52% were seen once. Source material: sorted CD4+, CD8+, or CD8+CD57+ T cells (not recorded which) from PBMCs. The receptors derive from a human donor with aplastic anemia. CDR3s include the opening cysteine and the closing phenylalanine or tryptophan. D genes are given only for firm matches. Rows may omit the clone size; those that give it use once, few, many or a size class.

clone size: many
D gene: .
V gene: TRBV29-1
J gene: TRBJ2-7
CDR3 protein: CSVEVPSGPYEQYF
CDR3 DNA: TGCAGCGTTGAGGTCCCATCGGGGCCTTACGAGCAGTACTTC

clone size: .
D gene: .
V gene: TRBV7-9
J gene: TRBJ1-5
CDR3 protein: CASSLGYDGNQPQHF
CDR3 DNA: TGTGCCAGCAGCTTAGGGTATGACGGCAATCAGCCCCAGCATTTT

clone size: .
D gene: .
V gene: TRBV19
J gene: TRBJ1-2
CDR3 protein: CATYDPRRDEGYGYTF
CDR3 DNA: TGTGCCACCTACGACCCACGCAGGGACGAAGGCTATGGCTACACCTTC

clone size: many
D gene: TRBD1
V gene: TRBV20-1
J gene: TRBJ1-4
CDR3 protein: CSAPGQGAEKLFF
CDR3 DNA: TGCAGTGCCCCGGGACAGGGGGCTGAAAAACTGTTTTTT

clone size: .
D gene: .
V gene: TRBV4-1
J gene: TRBJ2-1
CDR3 protein: CASSREGGQLFNEQFF
CDR3 DNA: TGCGCCAGCAGTCGTGAGGGGGGACAGCTTTTCAATGAGCAGTTCTTC

clone size: .
D gene: .
V gene: TRBV6-1
J gene: TRBJ2-7
CDR3 protein: CASSGTAPYEQYF
CDR3 DNA: TGTGCCAGCAGTGGGACAGCCCCATACGAGCAGTACTTC

clone size: many
D gene: .
V gene: TRBV11-3
J gene: TRBJ2-7
CDR3 protein: CASSLPHSAYEQYF
CDR3 DNA: TGTGCCAGCAGCTTACCACACAGCGCCTACGAGCAGTACTTC

clone size: .
D gene: .
V gene: TRBV20-1
J gene: TRBJ1-3
CDR3 protein: CSAAMGNTIYF
CDR3 DNA: TGCAGTGCAGCGATGGGAAACACCATATATTTT

clone size: many
D gene: TRBD1
V gene: TRBV20-1
J gene: TRBJ1-3
CDR3 protein: CSARGGDSRNTIYF
CDR3 DNA: TGCAGTGCTAGAGGGGGGGACAGTAGAAACACCATATATTTT

clone size: .
D gene: .
V gene: TRBV2
J gene: TRBJ2-5
CDR3 protein: CASSESLGTQYF
CDR3 DNA: TGTGCCAGCAGTGAGAGTCTTGGGACCCAGTACTTC

clone size: many
D gene: .
V gene: TRBV20-1
J gene: TRBJ1-2
CDR3 protein: CSAIRGYLYGYTF
CDR3 DNA: TGCAGTGCTATCAGGGGTTACCTCTATGGCTACACCTTC

clone size: .
D gene: .
V gene: TRBV14
J gene: TRBJ2-3
CDR3 protein: CASSQAAYLTDTQYF
CDR3 DNA: TGTGCCAGCAGCCAAGCGGCCTACCTCACAGATACGCAGTATTTT

clone size: .
D gene: TRBD2
V gene: TRBV29-1
J gene: TRBJ2-5
CDR3 protein: CSVDLLARETQYF
CDR3 DNA: TGCAGCGTTGATCTACTAGCGCGGGAGACCCAGTACTTC

clone size: .
D gene: .
V gene: TRBV7-9
J gene: TRBJ1-1
CDR3 protein: CASALPAVTEAFF
CDR3 DNA: TGTGCCAGCGCTCTTCCTGCGGTGACTGAAGCTTTCTTT

clone size: few
D gene: TRBD2
V gene: TRBV25-1
J gene: TRBJ2-3
CDR3 protein: CASSELAGANTQYF
CDR3 DNA: TGTGCCAGCAGTGAACTAGCGGGGGCAAATACGCAGTATTTT

clone size: .
D gene: .
V gene: TRBV20-1
J gene: TRBJ2-5
CDR3 protein: CSARGPAETQYF
CDR3 DNA: TGCAGTGCTAGAGGTCCGGCAGAGACCCAGTACTTC

clone size: .
D gene: TRBD1
V gene: TRBV19
J gene: TRBJ2-2
CDR3 protein: CASSIGDRDTGELFF
CDR3 DNA: TGTGCCAGTAGTATAGGGGACAGGGATACCGGGGAGCTGTTTTTT

clone size: .
D gene: .
V gene: TRBV4-3
J gene: TRBJ2-1
CDR3 protein: CASSQDRRPPDNEQFF
CDR3 DNA: TGCGCCAGCAGCCAAGATAGGAGGCCACCGGACAATGAGCAGTTCTTC

clone size: .
D gene: .
V gene: TRBV19
J gene: TRBJ2-3
CDR3 protein: CASNDSPGGQYF
CDR3 DNA: TGTGCCAGTAATGACAGCCCCGGAGGGCAGTATTTT

clone size: .
D gene: .
V gene: TRBV11-1
J gene: TRBJ2-6
CDR3 protein: CASSFHQGGPPGANVLTF
CDR3 DNA: TGTGCCAGCAGCTTTCACCAGGGCGGACCACCTGGGGCCAACGTCCTGACTTTC

clone size: once
D gene: TRBD1
V gene: TRBV29-1
J gene: TRBJ2-7
CDR3 protein: CSLGQELSYEQYF
CDR3 DNA: TGCAGCTTGGGACAGGAACTCTCCTACGAGCAGTACTTC

clone size: few
D gene: TRBD2
V gene: TRBV10-3
J gene: TRBJ2-3
CDR3 protein: CAISAASGSSTDTQYF
CDR3 DNA: TGTGCCATCAGCGCGGCTAGCGGGAGCTCAACAGATACGCAGTATTTT